One sample yielded the 24 T cell receptor beta chains listed below, sequenced in a study of T cell responses to AZD1222 COVID-19 vaccine. Assay: immunoSEQ multiplex PCR; the TCRdb copy retains only in-frame clones and omits some. The repertoire holds under 150,000 clones, around 83% seen once, with about 27% in the top ten. The sample consisted of peripheral blood, taken 28 days after the second AZD1222 dose. These receptors originate from an adult who received the AZD1222 COVID-19 vaccine.

This rearrangement joins TRBV19 to TRBJ1-5, with D maybe TRBD1 (6 bases). Germline CDR1 is LNHDA and CDR2 is SQIVND (reference sequence). V was shortened by 6 bases and J by 7 bases, with 19 bases between the two germline ends. CDR3 size: 15 residues. The CDR3 coding sequence is TGTGCCAGTAGGCACCCCGAGAGGGGGTCCCAGCCCCAGCATTTT. This codes for CASRHPERGSQPQHF.

The DNA of the CDR3 is TGCGCCAGCAGGGAGGGGACTGAAGCTTTCTTT. It codes for CASREGTEAFF. The chain joins TRBV10-2 to TRBJ1-1; perhaps TRBD1 as D (5 bases). This CDR3 is 11 amino acids long. CDR1 WSHSY and CDR2 SAAADI come from the germline V gene. V lost 6 bases and J lost 5, with 7 bases in between.

This clone was counted only a few times. The rearrangement joins TRBV6-2 or TRBV6-3 to TRBJ2-5, with 8 bases matching TRBD1. With 6 bases clipped from V and 2 bases from J, the junction kept 2 bases outside the gene matches. The CDR3 runs to 13 residues. Per germline, CDR1 MNHEY and CDR2 SVGEGT. CDR3 coding DNA: TGTGCCAGCAGCCGGGACAGGCAAGAGACCCAGTACTTC. Its translation: CASSRDRQETQYF.

This clone is a singleton in its sample. Other nucleotide sequences from this sample produce the same CDR3. The chain recombines TRBV21-1 with TRBJ1-6. TRBV21-1 is designated a pseudogene. This CDR3 is built from 15 residues. This CDR3 reads CPSSPPGPGGSPLHF. The CDR3, as DNA: TGTCCCAGCAGCCCCCCAGGACCGGGGGGCTCACCCCTCCACTTT.

CDR3 amino acids: CASSLGLAGGPGEQFF. The DNA for the CDR3 is TGTGCCAGCAGCTTAGGGCTAGCGGGGGGGCCTGGCGAGCAGTTCTTC. The V and J genes are TRBV11-3 and TRBJ2-1, with 12 bases aligning to TRBD2. The germline gives CDR1 SGHNT, CDR2 YENEEA. V lost 1 base and J lost 10; bases outside the gene matches: 8. The CDR3 consists of 16 residues.

The rearrangement joins TRBV5-1 to TRBJ2-3; TRBD2 matches 9 bases. Germline CDR1 is SGHRS and CDR2 is YFSETQ. CDR3 size: 14 residues. The V segment lost 6 bases and the J segment 0 bases; nucleotides outside the gene matches: 2. The DNA for the CDR3 is TGCGCCAGCATGCGGGGGGGTAGCACAGATACGCAGTATTTT. The encoded protein is CASMRGGSTDTQYF.

The chain combines TRBV5-6 with TRBJ1-5; D not certain. Germline V gives CDR1 SGHDT, CDR2 YYEEEE. V lost 3 bases and J lost 5, with 6 bases in between. The CDR3 has 12 residues. In DNA, the CDR3 is TGTGCCAGCAGCTACCCTGATCAGCCCCAGCATTTT. Encoded protein: CASSYPDQPQHF.

The V call is TRBV7-2, the J call TRBJ2-2, with D possibly being TRBD1 (6 bases). This CDR3 region has 15 residues. Trimming removed 0 bases at V and 6 bases at J, with 11 bases between. CDR1 and CDR2 (germline): SGHTA, FQGNSA. The CDR3 DNA reads TGTGCCAGCAGCTTAGCGGGGGCCAAGGCCGGGGAGCTGTTTTTT. This gives the protein CASSLAGAKAGELFF.

V and J are TRBV11-2 and TRBJ1-4; D remains ambiguous. This CDR3 region has 17 residues. Trimming stripped 2 bases from V and 7 bases from J, with 20 bases between. Germline CDR1 reads SGHAT; CDR2 reads FQNNGV. As DNA, the CDR3 is TGTGCCAGCAGCTTAAGACTTCGGCACCAAGGAGGTGAAAAACTGTTTTTT. Its translation is CASSLRLRHQGGEKLFF.

The rearrangement uses TRBV7-9 and TRBJ1-5; unclear D gene. Germline assignment: CDR1 SEHNR and CDR2 FQNEAQ (reference sequence). Between the trimmed V and J ends, which lost 1 base and 5 bases, there was a span of 9 bases. CDR3 length: 14 amino acids. The CDR3 sequence is CASSLEGAYQPQHF. The CDR3 DNA follows: TGTGCCAGCAGCTTAGAGGGCGCCTATCAGCCCCAGCATTTT.

This clone was picked up a small number of times. V gene TRBV4-3 combines with J gene TRBJ2-7, with 11 bases aligning to TRBD1. The germline V gene has CDR1 LGHNA and CDR2 YSLEER. The CDR3 is 15 residues long. V shed 0 bases, J shed 4 bases, and the junction held 2 bases outside the gene matches. CDR3 in DNA: TGCGCCAGCAGCCAAGAGGACAGGGGGCATTACGAGCAGTACTTC. Protein sequence: CASSQEDRGHYEQYF.

The V gene is TRBV11-3, the J gene TRBJ2-3, with 8 positions matching TRBD2. This CDR3 spans 15 amino acids. Germline CDR1 reads SGHNT; CDR2 reads YENEEA. V lost 3 bases to trimming and J lost 6 bases; unmatched junction nucleotides: 8. CDR3 bases: TGTGCCAGCAGCTTTGGCGGGGGGCCTTGGGATACGCAGTATTTT. Translation: CASSFGGGPWDTQYF.

This chain uses TRBV7-9 with TRBJ2-5, with D possibly being TRBD1 (5 bases). This CDR3 is 14 amino acids long. The germline gives CDR1 SEHNR, CDR2 FQNEAQ (reference sequence). Trimming cost V 5 bases and J 1 base, with 11 bases left between them. CDR3 bases: TGTGCCAGCAGCCCCCGACAGATCCAAGAGACCCAGTACTTC. It specifies CASSPRQIQETQYF.

As regards this clone: Germline is not matched at one junction end, which may reflect a read error. The CDR3 DNA reads as TGTGCCAGCAGTTACTCACCCGCTGTGGGATTCGAATTT. It encodes CASSYSPAVGFEF. The genes are TRBV6-2 or TRBV6-3 and TRBJ1-3; D remains unclear. CDR3 length: 13 amino acids. Germline lookup yields CDR1 MNHEY and CDR2 SVGEGT.

J is TRBJ2-7 and V is TRBV5-6; 7 bases match TRBD2. The V gene end was trimmed by 4 bases and the J gene end by 7 bases; junction bases not matched to a gene: 11. This CDR3 comprises 14 residues. Germline V gives CDR1 SGHDT, CDR2 YYEEEE. The CDR3: CASSPSPGGGEQYF. CDR3 nucleotide sequence: TGTGCCAGCAGCCCCTCCCCGGGAGGAGGTGAGCAGTACTTC.

This clone was observed once. This chain joins TRBV20-1 and TRBJ2-7; D is ambiguous. V gave up 3 bases and J gave up 0 bases, with 6 bases separating them. Germline V gives CDR1 DFQATT, CDR2 SNEGSKA (reference sequence). The CDR3 spans 12 residues. Here the CDR3 reads CSASVASYEQYF. The CDR3 DNA follows: TGCAGTGCTAGTGTAGCCTCCTACGAGCAGTACTTC.

In its sample, this clone was seen a few times. The chain combines TRBV28 with TRBJ1-5, with a weak D call TRBD1 (6 bases). This CDR3 is 14 amino acids long. Between the trimmed V and J ends, which lost 7 bases and 2 bases, there was a span of 12 bases. Germline V gene sequence: CDR1 MDHEN, CDR2 SYDVKM. The chain's CDR3 is CASTRAGGNQPQHF. The DNA of the CDR3 is TGTGCCAGCACCCGGGCAGGGGGCAATCAGCCCCAGCATTTT.

This sequence joins TRBV29-1 and TRBJ1-1; no clear D gene. Germline values: CDR1 SQVTM, CDR2 ANQGSEA. This CDR3 region has 13 residues. Deletions cut 1 base from V and 5 bases from J, with 11 bases between. CDR3 loop: CSVEVIGRTEAFF. For the CDR3, the DNA is TGCAGCGTTGAAGTTATAGGGAGGACTGAAGCTTTCTTT. Combining the CDR3 with reference TRBV29-1 and TRBJ1-1 gives the whole variable domain SAVISQKPSRDICQRGTSLTIQCQVDSQVTMMFWYRQQPGQSLTLIATANQGSEATYESGFVIDKFPISRPNLTFSTLTVSNMSPEDSSIYLCSVEVIGRTEAFFGQGTRLTVV.

The rearrangement uses TRBV7-9 and TRBJ1-1; TRBD1 might be the D (5 bases). Germline CDR1 SEHNR, CDR2 FQNEAQ (reference sequence). The CDR3 covers 12 residues. Between the trimmed V and J ends, which lost 0 bases and 10 bases, there was a span of 9 bases. The DNA of the CDR3 is TGTGCCAGCAGCTTAGCTCGGAGGGGAGCTTTCTTT. Residues: CASSLARRGAFF.

The V gene is TRBV7-2, the J gene TRBJ1-2; unclear D gene. Germline loops: CDR1 SGHTA, CDR2 FQGNSA. The CDR3 covers 12 residues. Trimming took off 3 bases at V and 4 bases at J, with 6 bases between the two ends. CDR3 residues: CASSLGGYGYTF. Here the CDR3 DNA reads TGTGCCAGCAGCTTGGGTGGCTATGGCTACACCTTC. Full variable domain (outside the CDR3, taken from reference TRBV7-2 and TRBJ1-2): GAGVSQSPSNKVTEKGKDVELRCDPISGHTALYWYRQSLGQGLEFLIYFQGNSAPDKSGLPSDRFSAERTGGSVSTLTIQRTQQEDSAVYLCASSLGGYGYTFGSGTRLTVV.

The rearrangement joins TRBV7-8 to TRBJ2-1; 8 bases line up with TRBD2. The CDR3 length is 12 residues. The trim removed 2 bases at V and 12 bases at J, leaving 3 bases unmatched. Germline values: CDR1 SGHVS, CDR2 FQNEAQ. Written as DNA, the CDR3 is TGTGCCAGCAGCTTAAAGCGGGGGCCGCAGTTCTTC. Translating it yields CASSLKRGPQFF.

The table lists this clone with a count of one. The rearrangement uses TRBV5-1 and TRBJ2-7, with 10 bases identical to TRBD1. Germline CDR1 and CDR2: SGHRS and YFSETQ. The CDR3 runs 14 residues. Germline trimming cut 2 bases from V and 5 bases from J; bases unmatched to any gene: 4. CDR3 bases: TGCGCCAGCAGCTTCCGGGACAGGGGTGACGAGCAGTACTTC. Translation: CASSFRDRGDEQYF.

Only one count was recorded for this clone. The V gene is TRBV11-2, the J gene TRBJ2-3, with 7 bases matching TRBD2. V lost 5 bases to trimming and J lost 2 bases; unmatched junction nucleotides: 10. The CDR3 loop spans 16 amino acids. CDR1 is SGHAT and CDR2 is FQNNGV in the germline V gene. The CDR3 loop reads CASSTLGRGITDTQYF. The DNA for the CDR3 is TGTGCCAGCAGCACGCTAGGGCGGGGGATCACAGATACGCAGTATTTT.

The rearrangement joins TRBV6-4 to TRBJ1-1; D ambiguous. Trimming removed 3 bases at V and 5 bases at J, with 4 bases between. The CDR3 sequence is 11 residues long. Per germline, CDR1 MRHNA and CDR2 SNTAGT. CDR3: CASSEGTEAFF. CDR3 sequence (DNA): TGTGCCAGCAGTGAGGGGACTGAAGCTTTCTTT.